This paragraph covers one T cell receptor (beta chain) sequence. This clonotype occurred many times. Its antigen remains undetermined. Base qualities are not provided; no much larger clone lies one nucleotide away. This specimen belongs to a study of Graves' ophthalmopathy and Graves' hyperthyroidism (dated by TCRdb to the late 2010s). Describing the broader study: Peripheral blood was collected at initial diagnosis, before any treatment. To tell Graves' ophthalmopathy apart from Graves' hyperthyroidism, and to predict which patients would progress to ophthalmopathy, the study relied on TCR beta repertoire signatures. In total, 120 to 150 blood samples were TCR-sequenced: roughly 45 ophthalmopathy, roughly 80 hyperthyroidism and approximately 17 hyperthyroidism-to-ophthalmopathy patients. To explore V-J signatures that distinguish ophthalmopathy from hyperthyroidism, a discovery set of roughly 98 patients was enrolled, made up of 40 to 45 with ophthalmopathy and roughly 57 with stable hyperthyroidism. An independent validation cohort was composed of around 19 hyperthyroidism patients and around 16 patients who later progressed from hyperthyroidism to ophthalmopathy. T-cell repertoires of thyroid tissue and blood were compared in more than 5 hyperthyroidism patients. Following sampling, methimazole starting at 30 mg daily was administered to hyperthyroidism patients, and high-dose intravenous methylprednisolone was administered to ophthalmopathy patients. The roughly 91 discovery patients were randomly divided into training and test sets at a 7:3 ratio. On the study overall, not on this receptor specifically: The 13-signature model separated ophthalmopathy from stable hyperthyroidism with 85% to 90% sensitivity and 81.08% specificity in cross-validation, and 80%/75% in the test set. No statistical method was used to predetermine the sample size, and group allocation was not hidden from the investigators. In validation, the model predicted ophthalmopathy progression with about 70% sensitivity and 72.22% specificity; about a dozen predicted patients were CT-confirmed with GO in a median of around 6 months. Most of the expanded thyroid clonotypes with a frequency above 0.001 were also detected in blood, and it was suggested that the thyroid immune response may be reflected by blood repertoires.

For repertoire sequencing, the TCR beta CDR3 regions were amplified from RNA transcripts. A first-round RT-PCR used HTBI primers with the Qiagen OneStep RT-PCR kit, followed by a second-round multiplex PCR, size selection and purification. Libraries were sequenced on an Illumina HiSeq2000 using paired-end 100 bp reads. The paper's processing steps were these. SOAPnuke was used for read processing, and reads with adapters, uncalled bases, a mean Phred below 15, or no exact constant-primer or identifier match were discarded. COPE v1.2.5 was used to merge high-quality paired reads. Each unique nucleotide sequence was treated as a clonotype, and MiTCR v1.1 was used to align the clonotypes to the IMGT TRB V, D and J references. The analysis was limited to V-J combinations with a frequency above 0.0001, which together covered more than 99% of repertoires. For each V-J combination, a TCR clonal expansion and chaos score was defined as F50 clonal expansion divided by the chaos observed in the TCRdist matrix. Welch's t-statistics and random forest were used to reduce features to approximately 13 V-J combinations, which were fed into a naive Bayes classifier. Thyroid-blood repertoire similarity was quantified with the Morisita-Horn index. In TCRdb, the public reads were trimmed at Q25 with fastp and aligned with MiXCR, with productive beta chains retained. When rows share a CDR3 protein, they turn into one entry using the most common DNA and genes. Clone size and V and J calls follow TCRdb, not the original study. A total of 400,000 to 500,000 distinct CDR3 sequences appear in this sample, under 25% of them only once. 3% of the sample lies in the top ten.

Hyperthyroidism was considered stable if no progression to ophthalmopathy occurred within 18 months of follow-up. Hyperthyroidism patients were newly diagnosed, were aged 18 to 65 years, and had a disease duration under 2 months. Anyone with other autoimmune diseases, uncontrolled infections, pregnancy or lactation was excluded from the study. Diagnosis relied on clinical symptoms, serum thyroxine, TRAb, thyroid ultrasound and orbital computed tomography. Ficoll-Paque density gradient centrifugation was used to isolate PBMCs from under 11 ml of fresh peripheral blood. Total RNA was extracted using Trizol reagent, and RNA quality was checked on an Agilent 2100 Bioanalyzer. CDR1 and CDR2, looked up from the germline V gene, are MDHEN and SYDVKM. The CDR3 covers 16 residues, taking in both the cysteine and the phenylalanine. Only the CDR3 DNA is retained, 48 bases long and in frame from the first base. Relative to germline, V is missing 5 bases and J is missing 5 bases, with 11 bases of the junction outside any gene match.

Sequenced: peripheral blood. The sequence came from a young woman with stable Graves' hyperthyroidism. Donor details come from another sample of the same person, matched by shared clones. Here the chain combines TRBV28 and TRBJ2-5, with 10 junctional bases fitting TRBD2. The CDR3 reads CASSQTSGSEMETQYF. At the DNA level, the sequence is TGTGCCAGCAGTCAGACTAGCGGGTCCGAGATGGAGACCCAGTACTTC.